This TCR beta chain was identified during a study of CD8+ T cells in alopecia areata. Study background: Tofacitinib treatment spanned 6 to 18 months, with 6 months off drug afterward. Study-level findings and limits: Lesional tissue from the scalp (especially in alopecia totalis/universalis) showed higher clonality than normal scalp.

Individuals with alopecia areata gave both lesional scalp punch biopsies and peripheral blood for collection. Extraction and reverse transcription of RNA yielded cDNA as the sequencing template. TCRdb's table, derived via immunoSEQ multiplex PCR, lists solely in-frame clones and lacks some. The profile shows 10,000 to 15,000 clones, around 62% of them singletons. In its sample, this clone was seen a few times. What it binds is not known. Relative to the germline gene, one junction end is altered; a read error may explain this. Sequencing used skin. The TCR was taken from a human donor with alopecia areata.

The CDR3 region has the DNA TGCGCCAGCAGCCAAGACCCAGGGGGCGATAAGGGGCTAACCTTC. Translating it yields CASSQDPGGDKGLTF. This chain connects TRBV7-2 to TRBJ1-2; TRBD1 matches 8 bases. The CDR3 totals 15 residues. Germline values: CDR1 SGHTA, CDR2 FQGNSA.